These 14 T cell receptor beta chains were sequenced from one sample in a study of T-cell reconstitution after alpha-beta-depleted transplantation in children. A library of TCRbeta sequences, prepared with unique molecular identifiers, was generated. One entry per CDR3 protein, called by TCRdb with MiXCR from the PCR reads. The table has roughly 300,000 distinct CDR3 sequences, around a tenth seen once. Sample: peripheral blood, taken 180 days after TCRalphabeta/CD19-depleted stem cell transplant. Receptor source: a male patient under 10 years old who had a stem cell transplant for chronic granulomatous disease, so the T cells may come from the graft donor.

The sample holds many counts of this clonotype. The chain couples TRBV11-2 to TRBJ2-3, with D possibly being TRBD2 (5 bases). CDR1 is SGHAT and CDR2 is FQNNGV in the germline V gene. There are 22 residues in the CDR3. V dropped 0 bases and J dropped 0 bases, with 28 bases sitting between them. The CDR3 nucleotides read TGTGCCAGCAGCTTAGATGTTTTCACTTCTGCATATCGGGGAAAAAGCACAGATACGCAGTATTTT. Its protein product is CASSLDVFTSAYRGKSTDTQYF.

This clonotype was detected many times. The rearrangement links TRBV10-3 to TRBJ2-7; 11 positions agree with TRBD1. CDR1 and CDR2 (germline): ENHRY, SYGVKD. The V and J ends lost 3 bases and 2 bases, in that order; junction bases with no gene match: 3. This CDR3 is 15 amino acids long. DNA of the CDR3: TGTGCCATCAGTGATACGGGACAGGGGGCCTACGAGCAGTACTTC. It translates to CAISDTGQGAYEQYF.

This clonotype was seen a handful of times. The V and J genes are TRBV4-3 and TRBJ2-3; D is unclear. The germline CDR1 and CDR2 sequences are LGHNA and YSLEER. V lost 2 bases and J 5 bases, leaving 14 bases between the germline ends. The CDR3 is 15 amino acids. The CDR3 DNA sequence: TGCGCCAGCAGCCAACTTGGCTACTCTGGAGATACGCAGTATTTT. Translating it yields CASSQLGYSGDTQYF.

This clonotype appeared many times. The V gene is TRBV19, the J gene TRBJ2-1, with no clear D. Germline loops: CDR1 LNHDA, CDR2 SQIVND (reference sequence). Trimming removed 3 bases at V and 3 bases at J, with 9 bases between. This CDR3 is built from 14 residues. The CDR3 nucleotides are TGTGCCAGTAGTATGGTGACGGACTACAATGAGCAGTTCTTC. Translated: CASSMVTDYNEQFF.

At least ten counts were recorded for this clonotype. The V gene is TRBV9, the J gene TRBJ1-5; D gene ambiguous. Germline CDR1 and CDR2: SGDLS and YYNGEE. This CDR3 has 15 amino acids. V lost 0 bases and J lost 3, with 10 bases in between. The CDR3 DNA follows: TGTGCCAGCAGCGTAGACCCATTCCCCAATCAGCCCCAGCATTTT. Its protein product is CASSVDPFPNQPQHF.

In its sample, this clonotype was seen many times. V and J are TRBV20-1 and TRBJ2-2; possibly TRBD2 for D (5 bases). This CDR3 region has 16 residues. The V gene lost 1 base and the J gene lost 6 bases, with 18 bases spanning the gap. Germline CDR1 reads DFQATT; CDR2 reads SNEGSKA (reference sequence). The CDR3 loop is CSARVPGILSAGELFF. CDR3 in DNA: TGCAGTGCTAGAGTCCCTGGGATCCTTAGCGCCGGGGAGCTGTTTTTT.

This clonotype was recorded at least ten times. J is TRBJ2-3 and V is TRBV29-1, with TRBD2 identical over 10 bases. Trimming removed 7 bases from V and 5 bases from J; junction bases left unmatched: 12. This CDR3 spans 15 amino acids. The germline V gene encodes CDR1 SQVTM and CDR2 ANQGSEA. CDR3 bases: TGCAGCGCTGTGACTAGCGGGTTTGTAGGAGATACGCAGTATTTT. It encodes CSAVTSGFVGDTQYF.

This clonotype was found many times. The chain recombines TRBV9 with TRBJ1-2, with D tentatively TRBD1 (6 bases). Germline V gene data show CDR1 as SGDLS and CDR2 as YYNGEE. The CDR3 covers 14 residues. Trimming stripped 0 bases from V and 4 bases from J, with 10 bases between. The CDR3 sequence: CASSVEGGPYGYTF. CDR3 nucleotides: TGTGCCAGCAGCGTAGAGGGGGGTCCCTATGGCTACACCTTC.

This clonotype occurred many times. CDR3 amino acids: CASSLVVGPYTDTQYF. The CDR3 region has the DNA TGTGCCAGCAGTTTAGTTGTGGGGCCCTACACAGATACGCAGTATTTT. The chain carries TRBV12-3 or TRBV12-4 and TRBJ2-3; TRBD1 might be the D (5 bases). V was pared by 1 base and J by 2 bases, with 13 bases between. The CDR3 runs 16 residues.

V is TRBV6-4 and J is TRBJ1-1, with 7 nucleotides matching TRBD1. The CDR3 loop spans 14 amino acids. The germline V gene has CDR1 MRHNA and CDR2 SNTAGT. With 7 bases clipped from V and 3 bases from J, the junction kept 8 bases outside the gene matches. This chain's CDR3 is CASKRGLCDTEAFF. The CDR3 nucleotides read TGTGCCAGCAAAAGGGGGCTCTGTGACACTGAAGCTTTCTTT.

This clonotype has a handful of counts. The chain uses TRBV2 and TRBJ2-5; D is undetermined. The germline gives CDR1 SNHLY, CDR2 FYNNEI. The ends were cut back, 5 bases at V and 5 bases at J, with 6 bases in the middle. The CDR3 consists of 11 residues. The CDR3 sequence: CASSTTETQYF. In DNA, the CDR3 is TGTGCCAGCAGTACAACGGAGACCCAGTACTTC.

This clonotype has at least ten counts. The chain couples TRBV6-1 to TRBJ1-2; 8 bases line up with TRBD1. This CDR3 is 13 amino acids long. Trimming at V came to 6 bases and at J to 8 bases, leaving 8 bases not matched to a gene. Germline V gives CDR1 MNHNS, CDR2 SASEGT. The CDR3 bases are TGTGCCAGCAGGACCGGGACAGGTGGAGGCTACACCTTC. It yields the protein CASRTGTGGGYTF.

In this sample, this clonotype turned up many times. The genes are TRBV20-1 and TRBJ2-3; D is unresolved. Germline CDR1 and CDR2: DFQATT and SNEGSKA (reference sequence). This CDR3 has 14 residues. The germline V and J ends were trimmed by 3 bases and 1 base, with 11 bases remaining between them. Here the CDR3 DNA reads TGCAGTGCTAGTTTTCTGCGGCGCACAGATACGCAGTATTTT. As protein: CSASFLRRTDTQYF.

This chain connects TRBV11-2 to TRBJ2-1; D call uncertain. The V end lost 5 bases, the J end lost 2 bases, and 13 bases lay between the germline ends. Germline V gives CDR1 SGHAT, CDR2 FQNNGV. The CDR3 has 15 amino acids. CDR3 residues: CASSRTDTTYNEQFF. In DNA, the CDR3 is TGTGCCAGCAGCCGGACCGATACAACCTACAATGAGCAGTTCTTC. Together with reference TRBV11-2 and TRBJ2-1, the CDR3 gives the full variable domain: EAGVAQSPRYKIIEKRQSVAFWCNPISGHATLYWYQQILGQGPKLLIQFQNNGVVDDSQLPKDRFSAERLKGVDSTLKIQPAKLEDSAVYLCASSRTDTTYNEQFFGPGTRLTVL.